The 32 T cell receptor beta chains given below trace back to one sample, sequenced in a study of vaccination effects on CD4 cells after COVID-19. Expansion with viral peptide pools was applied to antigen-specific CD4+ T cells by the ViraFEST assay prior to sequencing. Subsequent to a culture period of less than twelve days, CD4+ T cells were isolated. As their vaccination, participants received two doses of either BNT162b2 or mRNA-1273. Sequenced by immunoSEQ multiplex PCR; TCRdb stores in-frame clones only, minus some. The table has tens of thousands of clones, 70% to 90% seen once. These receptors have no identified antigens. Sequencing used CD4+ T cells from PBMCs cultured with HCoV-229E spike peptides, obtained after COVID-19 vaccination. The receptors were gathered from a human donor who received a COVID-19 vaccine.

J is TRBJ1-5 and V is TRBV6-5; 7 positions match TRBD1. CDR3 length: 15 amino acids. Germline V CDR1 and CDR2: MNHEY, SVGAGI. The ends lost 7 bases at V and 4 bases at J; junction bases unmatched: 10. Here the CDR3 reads CASTRRTGANQPQHF. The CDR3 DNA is TGTGCCAGCACCAGACGAACAGGGGCAAATCAGCCCCAGCATTTT.

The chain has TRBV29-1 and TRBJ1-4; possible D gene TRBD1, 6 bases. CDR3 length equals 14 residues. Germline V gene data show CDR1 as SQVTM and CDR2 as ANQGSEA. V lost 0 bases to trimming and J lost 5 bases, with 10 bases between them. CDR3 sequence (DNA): TGCAGCGTTGAAGATAGGGGGGAAAATGAAAAACTGTTTTTT. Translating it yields CSVEDRGENEKLFF.

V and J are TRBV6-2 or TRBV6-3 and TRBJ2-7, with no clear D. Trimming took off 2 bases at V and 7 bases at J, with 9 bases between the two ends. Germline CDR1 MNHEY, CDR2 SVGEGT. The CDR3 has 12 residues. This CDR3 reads CASSYNVGEQYV. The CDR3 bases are TGTGCCAGCAGTTACAACGTGGGTGAGCAGTACGTC.

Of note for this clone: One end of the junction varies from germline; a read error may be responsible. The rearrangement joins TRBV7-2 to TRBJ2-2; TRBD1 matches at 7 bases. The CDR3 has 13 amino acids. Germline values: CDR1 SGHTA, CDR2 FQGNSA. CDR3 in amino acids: CASSPEIQGIVVF. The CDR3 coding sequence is TGTGCCAGCAGCCCTGAGATACAGGGGATTGTTGTTTTT.

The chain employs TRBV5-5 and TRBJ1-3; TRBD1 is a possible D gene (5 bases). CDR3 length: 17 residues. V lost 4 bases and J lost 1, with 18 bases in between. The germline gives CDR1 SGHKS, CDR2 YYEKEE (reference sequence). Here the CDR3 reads CASSPNRVRQSGNTIYF. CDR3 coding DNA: TGTGCCAGCAGCCCGAACAGAGTGAGACAGTCTGGAAACACCATATATTTT.

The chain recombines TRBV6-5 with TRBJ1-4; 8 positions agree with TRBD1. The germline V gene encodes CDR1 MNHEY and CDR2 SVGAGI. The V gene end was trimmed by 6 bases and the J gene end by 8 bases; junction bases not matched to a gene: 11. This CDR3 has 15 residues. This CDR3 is CASRDVQGGREKLFF. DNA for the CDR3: TGTGCCAGCAGGGACGTACAGGGGGGGCGGGAAAAACTGTTTTTT.

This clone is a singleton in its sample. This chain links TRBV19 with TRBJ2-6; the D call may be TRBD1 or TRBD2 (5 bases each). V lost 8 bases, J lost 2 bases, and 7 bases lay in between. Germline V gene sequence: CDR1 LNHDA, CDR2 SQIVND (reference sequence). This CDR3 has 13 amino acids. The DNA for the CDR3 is TGTGCCAGTGAGGGGCCTGGGGCCAACGTCCTGACTTTC. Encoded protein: CASEGPGANVLTF. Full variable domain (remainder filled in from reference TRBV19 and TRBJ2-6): DGGITQSPKYLFRKEGQNVTLSCEQNLNHDAMYWYRQDPGQGLRLIYYSQIVNDFQKGDIAEGYSVSREKKESFPLTVTSAQKNPTAFYLCASEGPGANVLTFGAGSRLTVL.

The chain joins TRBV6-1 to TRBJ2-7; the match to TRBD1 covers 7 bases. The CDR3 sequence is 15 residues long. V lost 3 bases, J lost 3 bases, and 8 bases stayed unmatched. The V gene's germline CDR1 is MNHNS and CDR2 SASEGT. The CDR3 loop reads CASSDRRGFFYEQYV. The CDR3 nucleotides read TGTGCCAGCAGTGATCGCAGGGGGTTTTTCTACGAGCAGTACGTC.

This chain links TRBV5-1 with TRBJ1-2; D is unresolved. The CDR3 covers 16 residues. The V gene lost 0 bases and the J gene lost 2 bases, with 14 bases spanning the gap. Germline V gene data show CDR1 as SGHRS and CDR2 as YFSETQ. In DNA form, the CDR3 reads TGCGCCAGCAGCTTGGCCTTGGGCAGTCCAAACTATGGCTACACCTTC. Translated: CASSLALGSPNYGYTF.

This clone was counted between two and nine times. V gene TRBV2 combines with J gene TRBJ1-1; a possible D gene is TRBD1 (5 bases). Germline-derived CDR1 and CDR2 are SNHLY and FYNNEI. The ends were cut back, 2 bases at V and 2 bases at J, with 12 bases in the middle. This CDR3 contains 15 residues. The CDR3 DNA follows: TGTGCCAGCAGTGAATGGGGGACGGCAAACACTGAAGCTTTCTTT. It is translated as CASSEWGTANTEAFF.

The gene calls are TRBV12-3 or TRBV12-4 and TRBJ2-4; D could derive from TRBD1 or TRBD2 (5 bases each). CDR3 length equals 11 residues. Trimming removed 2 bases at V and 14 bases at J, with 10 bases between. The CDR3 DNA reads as TGTGCCAGCAGTTTACGAGGGGAAGAGTACTTC. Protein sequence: CASSLRGEEYF.

The CDR3 coding sequence is TGTGCCAGCAGTAGGGGCAGGGGTCTGCATCAGCCCCAGCATTTT. Its translation is CASSRGRGLHQPQHF. The V gene is TRBV2, the J gene TRBJ1-5, with a tentative D call TRBD1 (6 bases). This CDR3 has 15 amino acids. Trimming removed 5 bases from V and 5 bases from J, with 16 bases in between. Germline CDR1 and CDR2: SNHLY and FYNNEI.

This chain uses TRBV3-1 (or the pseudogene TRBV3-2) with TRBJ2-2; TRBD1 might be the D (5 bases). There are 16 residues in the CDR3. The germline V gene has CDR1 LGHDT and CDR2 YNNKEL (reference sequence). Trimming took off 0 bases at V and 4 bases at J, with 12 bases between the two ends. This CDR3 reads CASSQDVARATGELFF. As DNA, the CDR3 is TGTGCCAGCAGCCAAGATGTTGCCAGGGCCACCGGGGAGCTGTTTTTT.

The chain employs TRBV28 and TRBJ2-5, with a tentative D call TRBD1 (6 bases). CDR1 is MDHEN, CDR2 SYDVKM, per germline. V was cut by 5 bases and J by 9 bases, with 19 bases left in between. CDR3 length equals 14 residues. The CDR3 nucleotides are TGTGCCAGCAGTACATTCCGGGACACCGGGGCCCAGTACTTC. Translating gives CASSTFRDTGAQYF.

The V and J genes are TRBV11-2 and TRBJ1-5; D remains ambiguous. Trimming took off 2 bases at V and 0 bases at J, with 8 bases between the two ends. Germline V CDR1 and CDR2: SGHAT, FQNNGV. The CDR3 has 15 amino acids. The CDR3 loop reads CASSLSSDSNQPQHF. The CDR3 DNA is TGTGCCAGCAGCTTAAGTTCAGATAGCAATCAGCCCCAGCATTTT.

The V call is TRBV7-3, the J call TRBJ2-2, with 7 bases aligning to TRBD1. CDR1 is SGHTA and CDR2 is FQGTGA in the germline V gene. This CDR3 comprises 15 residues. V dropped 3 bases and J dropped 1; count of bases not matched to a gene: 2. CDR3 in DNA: TGTGCCAGCAGCTTCGCAGGGGGGAACACCGGGGAGCTGTTTTTT. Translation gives CASSFAGGNTGELFF.

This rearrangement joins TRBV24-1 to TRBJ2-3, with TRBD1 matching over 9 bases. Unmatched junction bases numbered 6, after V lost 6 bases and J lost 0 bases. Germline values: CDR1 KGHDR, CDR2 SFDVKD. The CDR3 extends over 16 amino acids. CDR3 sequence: CATSFTGGESTDTQYF. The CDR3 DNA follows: TGTGCCACCAGTTTTACAGGGGGCGAGAGCACAGATACGCAGTATTTT.

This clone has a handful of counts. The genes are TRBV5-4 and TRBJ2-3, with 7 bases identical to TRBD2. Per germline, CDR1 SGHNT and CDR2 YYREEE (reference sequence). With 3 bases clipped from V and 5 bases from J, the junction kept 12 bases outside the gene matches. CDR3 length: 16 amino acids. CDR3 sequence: CASSSGLPRFGDTQYF. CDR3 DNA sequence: TGTGCCAGCAGCTCGGGACTACCCCGGTTCGGAGATACGCAGTATTTT.

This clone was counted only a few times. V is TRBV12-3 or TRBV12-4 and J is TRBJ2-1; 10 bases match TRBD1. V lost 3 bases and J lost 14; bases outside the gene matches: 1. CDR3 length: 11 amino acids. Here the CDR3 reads CASSFGTGEFF. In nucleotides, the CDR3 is TGTGCCAGCAGTTTCGGGACAGGGGAGTTCTTC.

The CDR3 DNA reads TGTGCCAGCAGCCCAACGACGCTTCTCAACACCGGGGAGCTGTTTTTT. Protein product: CASSPTTLLNTGELFF. This chain uses TRBV28 with TRBJ2-2, with D unclear. The CDR3 extends over 16 amino acids. The V end lost 6 bases, the J end lost 2 bases, and 16 bases lay between the germline ends. The germline CDR1 and CDR2 sequences are MDHEN and SYDVKM.

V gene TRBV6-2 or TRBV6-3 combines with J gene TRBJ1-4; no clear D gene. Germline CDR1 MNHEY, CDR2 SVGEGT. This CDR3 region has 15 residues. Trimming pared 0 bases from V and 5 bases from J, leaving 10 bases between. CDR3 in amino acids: CASSYSKFSNEKLFF. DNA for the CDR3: TGTGCCAGCAGTTACTCGAAATTCAGCAATGAAAAACTGTTTTTT.

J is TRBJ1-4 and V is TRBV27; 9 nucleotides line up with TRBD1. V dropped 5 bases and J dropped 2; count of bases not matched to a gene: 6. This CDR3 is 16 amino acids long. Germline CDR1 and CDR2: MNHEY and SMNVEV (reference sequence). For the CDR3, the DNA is TGTGCCAGCAGTCTAGGACAGGGGTGGACTAATGAAAAACTGTTTTTT. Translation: CASSLGQGWTNEKLFF.

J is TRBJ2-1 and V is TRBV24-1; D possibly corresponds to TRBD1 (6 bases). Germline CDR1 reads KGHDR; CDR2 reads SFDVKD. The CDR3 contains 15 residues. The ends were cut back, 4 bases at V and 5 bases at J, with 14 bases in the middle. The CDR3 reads CATSDHRTVHNEQFF. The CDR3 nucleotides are TGTGCCACCAGTGACCACCGGACAGTTCACAATGAGCAGTTCTTC.

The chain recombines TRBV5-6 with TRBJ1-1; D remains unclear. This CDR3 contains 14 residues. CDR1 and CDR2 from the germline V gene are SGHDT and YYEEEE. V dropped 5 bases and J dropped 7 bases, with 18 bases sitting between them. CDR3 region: CASRTRILEGEAFF. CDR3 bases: TGTGCCAGCAGAACAAGAATCCTAGAGGGTGAAGCTTTCTTT.

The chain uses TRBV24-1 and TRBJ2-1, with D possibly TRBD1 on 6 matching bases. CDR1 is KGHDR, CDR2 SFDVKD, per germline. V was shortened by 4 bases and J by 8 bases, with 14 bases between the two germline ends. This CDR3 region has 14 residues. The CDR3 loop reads CATSDPGQFHEQFF. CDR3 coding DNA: TGTGCCACCAGTGACCCTGGACAGTTCCATGAGCAGTTCTTC.

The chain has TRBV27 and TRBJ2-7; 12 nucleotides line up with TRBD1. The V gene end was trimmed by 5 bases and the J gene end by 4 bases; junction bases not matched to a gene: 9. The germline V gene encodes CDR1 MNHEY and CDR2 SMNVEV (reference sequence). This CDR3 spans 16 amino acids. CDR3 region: CASSRRDRGPPYEQYV. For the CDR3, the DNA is TGTGCCAGCAGTAGAAGGGACAGGGGGCCCCCTTACGAGCAGTACGTC.

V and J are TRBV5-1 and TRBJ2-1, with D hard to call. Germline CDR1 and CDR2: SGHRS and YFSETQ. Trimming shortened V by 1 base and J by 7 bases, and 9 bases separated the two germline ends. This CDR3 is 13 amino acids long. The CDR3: CASSLSLRNEQFF. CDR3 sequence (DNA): TGCGCCAGCAGCTTGTCATTAAGGAATGAGCAGTTCTTC.

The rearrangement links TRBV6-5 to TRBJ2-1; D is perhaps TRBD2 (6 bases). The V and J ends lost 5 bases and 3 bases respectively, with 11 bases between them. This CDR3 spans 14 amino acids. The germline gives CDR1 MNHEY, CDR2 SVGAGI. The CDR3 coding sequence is TGTGCCAGCAGTCCGGGACTGAACTACAATGAGCAGTTCTTC. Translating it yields CASSPGLNYNEQFF.

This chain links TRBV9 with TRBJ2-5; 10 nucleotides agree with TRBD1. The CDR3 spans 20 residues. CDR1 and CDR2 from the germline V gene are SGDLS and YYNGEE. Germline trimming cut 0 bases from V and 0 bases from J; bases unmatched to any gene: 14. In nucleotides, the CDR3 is TGTGCCAGCAGCGTAGTTGCAGGGCGGGGGACAGGGGACCACCAAGAGACCCAGTACTTC. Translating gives CASSVVAGRGTGDHQETQYF.

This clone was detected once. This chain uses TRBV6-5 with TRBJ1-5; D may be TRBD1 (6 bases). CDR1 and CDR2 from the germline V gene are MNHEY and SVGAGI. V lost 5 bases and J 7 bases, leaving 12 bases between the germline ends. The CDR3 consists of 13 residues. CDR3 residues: CASSQGFGQPQHF. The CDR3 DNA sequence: TGTGCCAGCAGTCAGGGGTTTGGGCAGCCCCAGCATTTT.

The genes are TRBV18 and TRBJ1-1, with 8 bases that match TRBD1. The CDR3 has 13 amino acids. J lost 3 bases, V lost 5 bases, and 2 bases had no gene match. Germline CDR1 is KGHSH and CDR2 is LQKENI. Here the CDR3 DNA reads TGTGCCAGCTCAAAGGACAGGGACACTGAAGCTTTCTTT. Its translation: CASSKDRDTEAFF.

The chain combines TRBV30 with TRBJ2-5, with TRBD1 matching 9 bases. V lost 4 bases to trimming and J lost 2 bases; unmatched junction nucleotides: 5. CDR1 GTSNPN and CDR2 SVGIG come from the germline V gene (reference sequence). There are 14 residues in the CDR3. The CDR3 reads CAWNRGQGQETQYF. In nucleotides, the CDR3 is TGTGCCTGGAACCGAGGACAGGGGCAAGAGACCCAGTACTTC.